A selection of T cell receptor beta chains follows, all from one sample in a study of T cells after yellow fever vaccination. TCRdb ran MiXCR on the 5' RACE reads and lists one entry per CDR3 protein. The sample carries more than 300,000 distinct CDR3 sequences, about 10% recorded once. The source material was CD4+ T cells sorted from PBMCs, sampled 45 days after the yellow fever booster vaccination. The receptors derive from a man between 18 and 29 years old who received the YFV17D yellow fever vaccine. CDR3s leave out the opening cysteine and the closing phenylalanine or tryptophan. Each record gives: D gene, V gene, CDR3 protein. D genes are given only for firm matches.

.	TRBV7-9	ASSSIGVNTEAF
TRBD2	TRBV10-3	AISEGQRGGEETQY
TRBD2	TRBV6-6	ASRTSGGGEQF
.	TRBV5-5	ASSLMRVASTDTQY
.	TRBV7-2	ASSLGTSKETQY
.	TRBV20-1	SAWVGGSYEQY
TRBD1	TRBV6-5	ASSHGTVDEQY
TRBD1	TRBV18	ASSPTSGGGLTEAF
.	TRBV4-3	ASSQESGPSAGRGTDTQY
TRBD2	TRBV5-1	ASSLQGEGSDTQY
.	TRBV11-2	ASTETLETNYGYT
.	TRBV25-1	ASSYSRGRTDTQY
TRBD2	TRBV10-2	ATSGTSG
TRBD1	TRBV6-5	ASSYTATGYGNTIY
.	TRBV5-1	ASSARGRGNIQY
.	TRBV5-1	ASSLEQNEKLF
.	TRBV5-6	ASSLGAAQYGGYT
TRBD1	TRBV10-3	AISESKQGIGYGYT
.	TRBV7-2	ASSLFRRGEQY
TRBD1	TRBV12-3/TRBV12-4	ASSSRTGTETQY
.	TRBV24-1	ATSDSRQGANEQF
.	TRBV6-6	ASCDYNEQF
.	TRBV24-1	ATRGAQGTDTQY
.	TRBV20-1	SAPTDSGNTIY
.	TRBV2	ASTEGLATDTQY
.	TRBV20-1	SARHLANYGYT
.	TRBV6-5	ASRLRGSGAEKLF
.	TRBV11-2	ASSLGDRYNTEAF
.	TRBV20-1	SARQTVNYGYT
.	TRBV5-1	ASSKDFYYEQY
TRBD1	TRBV6-5	ASSIQGGRTIY
TRBD1	TRBV3-1	ASSQPGTEETQY
.	TRBV7-2	ASSFDGSYNEQF